The entry below gives a single TCR beta chain sequence along with its context. Which antigen it targets is not known. Base qualities are not provided; no much larger clone lies one nucleotide away. The cohort was made up of under 800 healthy bone marrow donors. At the time of sampling, all cohort members were nominally healthy, though unrecorded immune exposures were likely present. The donor tested CMV seronegative, placing the donor among the roughly 340 seronegative members of the cohort. Each donor provided a peripheral blood sample, and peripheral blood mononuclear cells were used for TCR beta sequencing. Genomic DNA extraction from the blood cell samples was performed with the Qiagen DNeasy Blood Extraction Kit. The sample comes from a study of cytomegalovirus exposure and HLA in healthy donors (dated by TCRdb to about 2017). A note on the overall study: In an earlier analysis of 450 to 750 of the donors, about 260 Gb of sequence data and some 120 million unique TCR beta sequences from 150 million to 200 million T cells were reported. An early release covering approximately 600 HLA-typed donors comprised around 300 gigabases of sequencing data and about 90 million unique TCR sequences. Among the approximately 430 genotyped donors, approximately 82% belonged to the genetic ancestry cluster associated with self-reported Caucasian donors. The study aimed to test whether cataloging public T cell receptors could reveal signatures of past pathogen exposure. The T cell repertoires of some 670 subjects were profiled by immunosequencing and related to cytomegalovirus serostatus. In addition to the first cohort of roughly 700 subjects, a separate validation cohort of approximately 130 different subjects was used. High-throughput TCR immunosequencing, statistical association of individual TCRs with disease status, and machine learning were combined to predict cytomegalovirus infection status. A later analysis re-examined previously published TCR beta repertoires from about 670 donors and added high-resolution HLA genotyping to investigate patterns of TCR occurrence. Rather than using new phenotypic data, the later analysis identified candidate immune exposures from TCR beta sequences and from how often those sequences occurred across donors. In an earlier analysis of a few hundred of the donors, high-throughput TCR beta sequencing was used to judge whether each TCR beta V gene segment behaved as functional or pseudogenic. Donor age, sex, ethnicity and CMV serostatus were compiled alongside the repertoire data. In a later genetic analysis, genome-wide SNP genotypes for about three fifths of the roughly 670 donors were used, and that subset was treated as a discovery cohort. All discovery cohort repertoires had been generated on a single sequencing platform. Class I and class II HLA loci were covered by the typing at four-digit resolution. Typing coverage differed by locus: A, B, C, DRB1 and DQB1 were typed in about 629-640 donors, DQA1 in approximately 520, DPA1 in 600 to 610, and DPB1 in 450 to 480. About five DR-DQ haplotypes were handled as single units for association and clustering because linkage in the cohort was strong. On average, around 230,000 unique TCR beta nucleotide sequences were sequenced per donor among fewer than 500 genotyped donors of the cohort, with approximately 18% of those sequences being non-productive.

Reading the germline V gene gives CDR1 SGHRS and CDR2 YFSETQ. Deletion took 3 bases off V and 8 bases off J, with a span of 11 bases between the germline ends. The CDR3 starts with the cysteine, ends with the phenylalanine, and has 12 residues. Of all the DNA, just the CDR3 is kept, 36 bases in frame from base 1. What the work shows at the level of the full study, not this receptor alone: The study gave a list of 150 to 200 TCR beta chains associated with cytomegalovirus. In an earlier analysis of about 540 of the donors, most TCR beta V segments were observed in productive rearrangements about 90% or about 30% of the time, broadly matching IMGT annotations. A later analysis found that TCR association rates varied across HLA loci, with DRB1 alleles showing the most associated TCRs and HLA-C alleles the fewest. Because the 87-base-pair reads could not distinguish some IMGT-functional V segments, including TRBV6-2 and TRBV6-3, those segments were excluded. Over 15 rarely observed V segments, including chromosome 9 orphons, were excluded from the earlier analysis of just under 600 of the donors because counts were too low. Across donors, most TCR sequences were observed very rarely, whereas some public TCRs were present in many individuals. Linkage disequilibrium might explain the correlated functional status among segregating V segments, but an unknown experimental factor could not be ruled out. Because some donors lacked HLA typing at each locus, the association tests relied only on the typed subset. Sequencing depth was assumed to be roughly uniform across donors in the presence/absence analyses, though that assumption may not hold. In this cohort, only TCR beta chains were sequenced, and detectable features were limited by the absence of alpha or paired-chain data. Three of the identified cytomegalovirus-associated TCR beta chains were confirmed in vitro to be specific for cytomegalovirus antigens. A later genetic analysis associated a missense DCLRE1C variant with V-gene and J-gene trimming of TCR beta chains, and an independent cohort replicated the association. In a later analysis, HLA-associated TCR beta chains were found to be more clonally expanded and to have lower generation probabilities than equally common non-associated chains. A cluster of highly shared sequence variants was judged likely to be a technical artifact of the sequencing pipeline. A later analysis reported that several top co-occurrence clusters appeared linked to parvovirus B19, influenza, CMV and Epstein-Barr virus. A later genetic analysis reported fewer N-insertions in productive TCRs among donors in an Asian-associated ancestry cluster than the approximately 670-donor mean. Most CMV-associated TCR beta chains appeared to be HLA-restricted in a later analysis, and the HLA associations seemed to be driven largely by CMV exposure. In a later analysis, around 17,000 TCR beta sequences were associated with specific HLA alleles at a false discovery rate of 0.05. It was suggested by the authors that the approach could potentially be generalized to other disease states and immunological phenotypes. A further reported finding was that TCR beta sequences accurately predicted the HLA-A and HLA-B alleles for most subjects in the first cohort. For the cohort, immune exposure information was limited to CMV serostatus. The classifier was reported to diagnose cytomegalovirus status with high specificity and sensitivity in both the original cohort and the validation cohort. Strong co-occurrence of HLA alleles, especially DR and DQ, made assigning TCR associations to individual alleles difficult.

Receptor libraries were prepared by the immunoSEQ multiplex PCR assay. The multiplex PCR relied on a mix of 60 forward primers for TCR Vbeta segments and 13 reverse primers for TCR Jbeta segments. The CDR3 region of rearranged TCR beta genes was amplified from genomic DNA with a multiplex PCR assay. The Illumina HiSeq System was used to sequence the amplified TCR beta libraries as 87-base-pair reads. The published analysis was carried out like this. A later analysis counted tens of millions of unique TCR beta chains across the 640 or so repertoires, and 9.5 million to 11 million of these chains were shared by at least two donors. A nearest-neighbor algorithm error-corrected the raw reads and collapsed the reads into unique sequences, merging closely related sequences to remove PCR and sequencing errors. To assign V, D and J gene segments, CDR3 sequences were aligned to IMGT reference sequences. Each retained sequence needed at least a six-nucleotide match to both a V gene segment and a J gene segment. A rearrangement was called productive if the CDR3 had no stop codons and remained in frame with V and J, and every other rearrangement was called non-productive. Following IMGT convention, CDR3 was defined as the stretch from the second conserved V-encoded cysteine up to the conserved J-encoded phenylalanine. The earlier analysis of 500 to 650 of the donors excluded any sequence lacking an unambiguous match to a single V gene segment. An earlier analysis of 500 to 600 of the donors classified V segments as functional when productive rearrangements were above 56.7% and as segregating when the standard deviation between donors was above 5%. A statistical classification framework was developed to diagnose cytomegalovirus status using the catalog of TCR beta chain sequences. In a later analysis, V and J genes were assigned by comparing TCR nucleotide sequences against IMGT/GENE-DB human TR gene sequences. Using the TCRdist pipeline, a later analysis assigned CDR3 sequences along with most-parsimonious VDJ recombination scenarios. A later analysis defined each TCR beta chain by its CDR3 amino acid sequence plus V-gene family, and excluded reads lacking a unique V-gene family. In a later analysis, 450 to 600 highly shared, low-generation-probability nucleotide sequences were removed to address suspected cross-contamination and a sequencing artifact. In a later analysis, a clonal expansion index was calculated for each public chain from normalized within-repertoire ranks of inferred template counts. In a later analysis, generation probabilities were computed with a VDJ recombination model fitted to out-of-frame rearrangements, and the resulting probabilities were checked against IGoR. A later analysis scored TCR-TCR, TCR-HLA and TCR-CMV co-occurrence with hypergeometric tests, applying a repertoire-size bias correction to TCR pairs. False discovery rates were estimated in a later analysis by permuting HLA or CMV assignments 20 times. A later analysis grouped co-occurring TCRs with DBSCAN, adding TCRdist sequence similarity when clustering within HLA-allele-positive subsets. Repertoires with fewer than 30,000 or more than 120,000 public chains, plus five repertoires with anomalous nucleotide sharing, were excluded from co-occurrence clustering. Imported from immuneACCESS, the table was reduced by TCRdb to in-frame sequences with V and J called. These copies leave out some clones; in studies compared against another copy, an unresolved V gene accounts for under half, and the cause of the remainder is not known. V, J and clone size reflect that table, while D and trimming were determined from the DNA. The sample table lists about 150,000 clones, 74% of them with a count of one. The ten largest clones take up 2.1% of the sample.

The TCR originated in a man aged 25-45 years in good health and CMV-seronegative. The sample was PBMCs. The sequence joins TRBV5-1 to TRBJ1-2; the D gene is perhaps TRBD1, on 6 matching bases. The DNA sequence follows: TGCGCCAGCAGCTGGGACACGGAGGGCTACACCTTC. This translates into CASSWDTEGYTF.